These 24 T cell receptor beta chains came from one sample sequenced in a study of T cell responses to AZD1222 COVID-19 vaccine. Data came from immunoSEQ multiplex PCR; TCRdb stores just in-frame clones and leaves some out. The table has about 120,000 clones, over 75% seen once. The specimen comprised peripheral blood, sampled on day 0 of AZD1222 vaccination. These receptors all stem from an adult in good health.

The J gene is TRBJ2-1, the V gene TRBV10-1, with 8 bases lining up with TRBD2. V gave up 5 bases and J gave up 7 bases; unmatched junction bases: 10. The CDR3 spans 15 residues. CDR1 and CDR2 (germline): WNHNN, SYGVQD (reference sequence). This CDR3 is CASSSSGSGKNEQFF. The CDR3 DNA sequence: TGCGCCAGCAGTTCTAGCGGGTCGGGAAAAAATGAGCAGTTCTTC.

The chain recombines TRBV5-6 with TRBJ1-5, with 7 bases that match TRBD1. J lost 0 bases, V lost 1 base, and 7 bases had no gene match. This CDR3 contains 17 residues. The germline V gene has CDR1 SGHDT and CDR2 YYEEEE. The CDR3 coding sequence is TGTGCCAGCAGCTTGTCACAGGGGATACTTAGCAATCAGCCCCAGCATTTT. Protein: CASSLSQGILSNQPQHF. Drawing the rest from reference TRBV5-6 and TRBJ1-5, the complete variable domain is DAGVTQSPTHLIKTRGQQVTLRCSPKSGHDTVSWYQQALGQGPQFIFQYYEEEERQRGNFPDRFSGHQFPNYSSELNVNALLLGDSALYLCASSLSQGILSNQPQHFGDGTRLSIL.

The chain links TRBV4-2 to TRBJ1-2; D is possibly TRBD1 (5 bases). The CDR3 runs 16 residues. Between the trimmed V and J ends, which lost 0 bases and 4 bases, there was a span of 15 bases. The germline CDR1 and CDR2 sequences are LGHNA and YNFKEQ. The CDR3 here is CASSQDLDSIAYGYTF. CDR3 nucleotides: TGTGCCAGCAGCCAAGATCTTGACAGCATAGCCTATGGCTACACCTTC.

This clone was counted between two and nine times. The chain recombines TRBV5-4 with TRBJ2-4; 8 nucleotides match TRBD1. V lost 0 bases, J lost 7 bases, and 9 bases stayed unmatched. The germline gives CDR1 SGHNT, CDR2 YYREEE (reference sequence). This CDR3 region has 16 residues. The DNA for the CDR3 is TGTGCCAGCAGCTTGGAGGCAGGGGGCGCTGGGAACATTCAGTACTTC. Its translation: CASSLEAGGAGNIQYF.

The chain combines TRBV19 with TRBJ2-3; 7 bases align to TRBD2. V lost 3 bases, J lost 4 bases, and 7 bases stayed unmatched. Germline assignment: CDR1 LNHDA and CDR2 SQIVND (reference sequence). The CDR3 contains 15 residues. CDR3: CASSIGTSEADTQYF. The CDR3 coding sequence is TGTGCCAGTAGTATTGGAACTAGCGAGGCAGATACGCAGTATTTT.

The chain has TRBV3-1 (or the pseudogene TRBV3-2) and TRBJ1-2; the D is unclear. Trimming took 1 base from V and 5 from J, leaving 11 bases between them. CDR3 length equals 14 residues. Germline CDR1 reads LGHDT; CDR2 reads YNNKEL (reference sequence). The CDR3 DNA follows: TGTGCCAGCAGCCAAGTATCCGCCCTATATGGCTACACCTTC. Amino acids: CASSQVSALYGYTF.

The rearrangement joins TRBV9 to TRBJ2-2, with unresolved D. The CDR3 covers 13 residues. Trimming pared 4 bases from V and 0 bases from J, leaving 4 bases between. Per the germline V gene, CDR1 is SGDLS and CDR2 is YYNGEE. This chain's CDR3 is CASSQTNTGELFF. The CDR3 region has the DNA TGTGCCAGCAGCCAGACGAACACCGGGGAGCTGTTTTTT.

The chain uses TRBV4-2 and TRBJ1-2; D perhaps matches TRBD1 (6 bases). V lost 1 base to trimming and J lost 7 bases, with 13 bases between them. Germline lookup yields CDR1 LGHNA and CDR2 YNFKEQ. The CDR3 has 14 amino acids. The CDR3 loop reads CASSQGNRETGYTF. The CDR3 bases are TGTGCCAGCAGCCAAGGAAACAGGGAAACTGGCTACACCTTC.

This clone showed up just once. The chain joins TRBV7-9 to TRBJ2-3; 9 nucleotides agree with TRBD1. The CDR3 sequence is 15 residues long. Germline CDR1 is SEHNR and CDR2 is FQNEAQ (reference sequence). J gave up 5 bases and V 2 bases, and 5 bases lay outside the gene matches. CDR3 coding DNA: TGTGCCAGCAGCTTAACGACAGGGGGGATAGATACGCAGTATTTT. Its translation is CASSLTTGGIDTQYF.

V and J are TRBV6-1 and TRBJ1-5; tentatively, D is TRBD1 (5 bases). Germline CDR1 reads MNHNS; CDR2 reads SASEGT. The CDR3 runs 19 residues. V lost 3 bases and J 0 bases, leaving 21 bases between the germline ends. CDR3 sequence: CASSDLRHPRGTSNQPQHF. Here the CDR3 DNA reads TGTGCCAGCAGTGACCTGCGTCATCCTCGGGGGACTAGCAATCAGCCCCAGCATTTT.

This clone was observed a few times. The V gene is TRBV5-5, the J gene TRBJ1-5, with D perhaps matching TRBD1 (5 bases). The CDR3 sequence is 17 residues long. CDR1 is SGHKS and CDR2 is YYEKEE in the germline V gene (reference sequence). V was cut by 7 bases and J by 3 bases, with 23 bases left in between. DNA for the CDR3: TGTGCCAGCGAACCTTCACGGGGGTCCCCTAACAATCAGCCCCAGCATTTT. Protein: CASEPSRGSPNNQPQHF.

This chain connects TRBV9 to TRBJ2-1; D gene unclear. CDR3 length: 14 amino acids. Looked up from germline, CDR1 is SGDLS and CDR2 is YYNGEE. V lost 0 bases and J lost 5, with 9 bases in between. CDR3 nucleotides: TGTGCCAGCAGCGTAGCTCCTTCGGACAATGAGCAGTTCTTC. This codes for CASSVAPSDNEQFF.

This chain uses TRBV7-6 with TRBJ1-3, with D unclear. The CDR3 is 16 amino acids. Germline loops: CDR1 SGHVS, CDR2 FNYEAQ. V was trimmed by 5 bases and J by 0 bases, leaving 14 bases between them. The CDR3 sequence: CASSATALNSGNTIYF. In DNA, the CDR3 is TGTGCCAGCAGCGCTACAGCGTTGAACTCTGGAAACACCATATATTTT.

This clone was found once. V usage is TRBV18 and J usage is TRBJ1-2, with D hard to call. Germline loops: CDR1 KGHSH, CDR2 LQKENI. The CDR3 covers 16 residues. V dropped 0 bases and J dropped 7 bases, with 18 bases sitting between them. The CDR3 nucleotides are TGTGCCAGCTCACCACCGGGAAGCCGCATAAAGTCTGGCTACACCTTC. This encodes CASSPPGSRIKSGYTF.

The chain couples TRBV18 to TRBJ2-3, with 9 nucleotides matching TRBD2. V dropped 2 bases and J dropped 1; count of bases not matched to a gene: 1. The CDR3 has 15 amino acids. Germline loops: CDR1 KGHSH, CDR2 LQKENI. The CDR3, as DNA: TGTGCCAGCTCACCAAAGCGGGGGGGCACAGATACGCAGTATTTT. As protein: CASSPKRGGTDTQYF. Drawing the rest from reference TRBV18 and TRBJ2-3, the complete variable domain is NAGVMQNPRHLVRRRGQEARLRCSPMKGHSHVYWYRQLPEEGLKFMVYLQKENIIDESGMPKERFSAEFPKEGPSILRIQQVVRGDSAAYFCASSPKRGGTDTQYFGPGTRLTVL.

This clone appeared a few times. The chain uses TRBV5-5 and TRBJ1-1; D unresolved. The V and J ends lost 1 base and 1 base respectively, with 8 bases between them. CDR3 length equals 14 residues. Per germline, CDR1 SGHKS and CDR2 YYEKEE (reference sequence). CDR3 in DNA: TGTGCCAGCAGCTTGTCCCGGGGGAACACTGAAGCTTTCTTT. Its translation: CASSLSRGNTEAFF.

The rearrangement joins TRBV7-6 to TRBJ2-1; D is undetermined. The V gene lost 1 base and the J gene lost 6 bases, with 13 bases spanning the gap. In germline, CDR1 is SGHVS, CDR2 FNYEAQ. The CDR3 is 15 residues long. The CDR3 DNA reads TGTGCCAGCAGCTTAGGGCAGGTCACCATCAATGAGCAGTTCTTC. The encoded protein is CASSLGQVTINEQFF.

The gene calls are TRBV6-2 or TRBV6-3 and TRBJ1-1; D is unresolved. Germline CDR1 reads MNHEY; CDR2 reads SVGEGT. V was trimmed by 4 bases and J by 7 bases, leaving 16 bases between them. The CDR3 is made up of 14 amino acids. The CDR3 loop is CASSSSQVEIEAFF. CDR3 bases: TGTGCCAGCAGTTCCAGTCAGGTCGAGATTGAAGCTTTCTTT.

The chain uses TRBV2 and TRBJ1-5, with a possible D match to TRBD1 (6 bases). Per the germline V gene, CDR1 is SNHLY and CDR2 is FYNNEI. Trimming left V 5 bases short and J 2 bases short, with 13 bases between. The CDR3 has 15 amino acids. The CDR3 coding sequence is TGTGCCAGCAGTTTCAGGGGAGGTGGCAATCAGCCCCAGCATTTT. This gives the protein CASSFRGGGNQPQHF.

This chain links TRBV7-9 with TRBJ1-5; D is perhaps TRBD1 (5 bases). The CDR3 sequence is 13 residues long. Trimming stripped 5 bases from V and 7 bases from J, with 12 bases between. CDR1 and CDR2 (germline): SEHNR, FQNEAQ (reference sequence). Here the CDR3 DNA reads TGTGCCAGCAGCCAATCAGGGTCGCAGCCCCAGCATTTT. Its protein is CASSQSGSQPQHF.

The chain uses TRBV19 and TRBJ1-5; D not certain. The CDR3 is 13 residues long. Trimming pared 7 bases from V and 9 bases from J, leaving 16 bases between. The germline V gene has CDR1 LNHDA and CDR2 SQIVND (reference sequence). In DNA, the CDR3 is TGTGCCAGTAACCGGGGTCGACGGTCGCCCCAGCATTTT. This codes for CASNRGRRSPQHF.

The rearrangement links TRBV18 to TRBJ1-3; D not resolved. Per the germline V gene, CDR1 is KGHSH and CDR2 is LQKENI. V shed 1 base and J shed 0 bases, with 10 bases lying between them. The CDR3 loop spans 16 amino acids. The CDR3 DNA reads as TGTGCCAGCTCACCACTGGAGCCTATCTCTGGAAACACCATATATTTT. Translated, it gives CASSPLEPISGNTIYF. The whole variable domain, remainder taken from reference TRBV18 and TRBJ1-3, is NAGVMQNPRHLVRRRGQEARLRCSPMKGHSHVYWYRQLPEEGLKFMVYLQKENIIDESGMPKERFSAEFPKEGPSILRIQQVVRGDSAAYFCASSPLEPISGNTIYFGEGSWLTVV.

This clone was detected once. The chain links TRBV19 to TRBJ2-5; D is ambiguous. There are 17 residues in the CDR3. The V end lost 7 bases, the J end lost 0 bases, and 21 bases lay between the germline ends. Germline V CDR1 and CDR2: LNHDA, SQIVND (reference sequence). CDR3 residues: CASTTTHNQIYQETQYF. The DNA of the CDR3 is TGTGCCAGTACCACCACCCACAATCAAATATACCAAGAGACCCAGTACTTC.

The V gene is TRBV19, the J gene TRBJ2-3, with 7 bases identical to TRBD1. The CDR3 is made up of 17 amino acids. The germline V gene has CDR1 LNHDA and CDR2 SQIVND (reference sequence). The V and J ends lost 4 bases and 3 bases, in that order; junction bases with no gene match: 13. In nucleotides, the CDR3 is TGTGCCAGTAGTACACCTTTACAGGGGAGTGGGACAGATACGCAGTATTTT. This gives the protein CASSTPLQGSGTDTQYF.